This T cell receptor beta chain emerged from a study of CD8 T cells in Susac syndrome. Regarding the study as a whole: Susac-specific public clones were found in total CD8+ and CD8+ TEMRA repertoires, numbering some 15 and five, respectively.

The study sequenced TCR beta in blood CD8+ and CD4+ T cells. FACS enriched CD8+ TEMRA cells, while bulk CD8+ and CD4+ were negatively isolated. Germline V lookup: CDR1 SGHTA, CDR2 FQGNSA. This CDR3 region has 14 residues. The junction had 7 bases not matched to a gene; V was cut back by 6 bases and J by 5 bases. Roughly 0.5 to 1 ug RNA was reverse transcribed with random hexamers. From the immunoSEQ multiplex PCR reads, TCRdb called clonotypes with MiXCR, one entry per CDR3 protein. The table records some 120,000 distinct CDR3 sequences, around 94% of them present only once. Points on this clonotype: What it binds is unknown.

This receptor was obtained from a human donor with Susac syndrome. The chain has TRBV7-2 and TRBJ1-5; TRBD1 aligns across 7 bases. Sequencing used CD8+ T cells from PBMCs. The CDR3 nucleotides are TGTGCCAGCAGGTCCGTCACAGGGGATCAGCCCCAGCATTTT. Protein product: CASRSVTGDQPQHF. Using reference TRBV7-2 and TRBJ1-5 for the parts outside the CDR3, the full variable domain is GAGVSQSPSNKVTEKGKDVELRCDPISGHTALYWYRQSLGQGLEFLIYFQGNSAPDKSGLPSDRFSAERTGGSVSTLTIQRTQQEDSAVYLCASRSVTGDQPQHFGDGTRLSIL.